These T cell receptor beta chains were read from a single sample in a study of human T cells and chemical hapten exposure. One entry per CDR3 protein, called by TCRdb with MiXCR from the RACE reads. The sample has about 57,000 distinct CDR3 sequences, roughly a tenth seen once. The sequencing used whole blood, collected in connection with sensitization to the hapten diphenylcyclopropenone (DPC). The receptors shown here come from a woman in her 40s with alopecia areata. Some clones in this sample may be carry-over from other donors' samples. Each CDR3 is given with its conserved first and last residue. Some rows have no size entry. The others give once, few or many, or a class for an expanded clone.

>many|TRBV6-2/TRBV6-3
CASSYRNTEAFF
>few|TRBV4-2
CASSQEMLAGGLTYEQYF
>NA|TRBV20-1
CSARERDSHYEQYF
>many|TRBV12-3/TRBV12-4
CASSLGQFYEQYF
>many|TRBV11-3
CASSRQGNTDTQYF
>many|TRBV25-1
CASSESKGIGTEAFF
>NA|TRBV10-3
CAISEVVGEQYF
>many|TRBV19
CATEGQPDEQYF
>NA|TRBV20-1
CSARFRGGRTEAFF
>NA|TRBV12-3/TRBV12-4
CASRYSGLGTDTQYF
>many|TRBV29-1
CSVAGRMNTEAFF
>many|TRBV6-2/TRBV6-3
CASSYSTRGGQPQHF
>many|TRBV5-5
CASSWVLAGGPLLIGEQFF
>many|TRBV20-1
CSAKMPLLSTDTQYF
>few|TRBV28
CASSPSSRPTDTQYF
>many|TRBV29-1
CSVQGNTEAFF
>many|TRBV27
CASTRTRGYNSPLHF
>NA|TRBV4-2
CASSQRWTSGYEQYF
>few|TRBV28
CASRPGGGHEQYF
>few|TRBV28
CASSPQRDYGYTF
>NA|TRBV2
CASSIYGQDRAEAFF